The 29 T cell receptor beta chains given below trace back to one sample, sequenced in a study of Graves' ophthalmopathy and Graves' hyperthyroidism. RNA transcripts provided the template for amplifying TCR beta CDR3 regions. In the first round, RT-PCR was carried out with HTBI primers, and a multiplex PCR formed the second round. TCRdb recomputed calls from the multiplex PCR reads with MiXCR, one row per CDR3 protein. This table has about 220,000 distinct CDR3 sequences, 20% to 25% appearing once. Sequencing was carried out using peripheral blood. All receptors come from a woman in her forties or fifties with Graves' ophthalmopathy.

This clonotype has at least ten counts. The chain couples TRBV5-1 to TRBJ2-7, with 10 bases lining up with TRBD2. With 0 bases clipped from V and 5 bases from J, the junction kept 8 bases outside the gene matches. CDR3 size: 16 residues. Germline V gene lookup returns CDR1 SGHRS and CDR2 YFSETQ. The chain's CDR3 is CASSLEGSGRTHEQYF. CDR3 DNA sequence: TGCGCCAGCAGCTTGGAAGGTAGCGGGAGGACCCACGAGCAGTACTTC.

This clonotype was observed many times. The chain carries TRBV30 and TRBJ1-6, with TRBD1 matching 7 bases. This CDR3 has 13 residues. Per germline, CDR1 GTSNPN and CDR2 SVGIG (reference sequence). With 6 bases clipped from V and 7 bases from J, the junction kept 6 bases outside the gene matches. CDR3 in DNA: TGTGCCTGCGGACAGGACTTCAATTCACCCCTCCACTTT. It codes for CACGQDFNSPLHF.

The table lists this clonotype with a few counts. The V gene is TRBV20-1, the J gene TRBJ1-5; maybe TRBD1 (6 bases). Between the trimmed V and J ends, which lost 0 bases and 7 bases, there was a span of 13 bases. Germline lookup yields CDR1 DFQATT and CDR2 SNEGSKA (reference sequence). The CDR3 totals 14 residues. Written as DNA, the CDR3 is TGCAGTGCTAGAGATAATACGGGGGCCCAGCCCCAGCATTTT. Encoded protein: CSARDNTGAQPQHF.

Notes on this clonotype: A much larger clone lies a single base off, so this may be a read error. This chain uses TRBV19 with TRBJ2-7; TRBD1 agrees at 10 bases. This CDR3 region has 15 residues. CDR1 and CDR2 from the germline V gene are LNHDA and SQIVND (reference sequence). CDR3 DNA sequence: TGTGTCAGTAGCTTAGGGACAGGGGAAACCTACGAGCAGTACTTC. Its translation: CVSSLGTGETYEQYF.

This clonotype has at least ten counts. The chain uses TRBV5-1 and TRBJ2-7; 8 bases fit TRBD1. The CDR3 has 14 amino acids. V trimming: 3 bases; J trimming: 7 bases; junction bases outside the gene matches: 9. Germline CDR1 SGHRS, CDR2 YFSETQ. CDR3 residues: CASSWMDRAEEQYF. CDR3 bases: TGCGCCAGCAGCTGGATGGACAGGGCGGAGGAGCAGTACTTC.

This clonotype was seen at least ten times. The CDR3 loop is CASVTWTGHEQYF. The CDR3 bases are TGTGCCAGCGTGACGTGGACAGGCCACGAGCAGTACTTC. V is TRBV6-1 and J is TRBJ2-7; 7 bases match TRBD1. V shed 8 bases, J shed 5 bases, and the junction held 9 bases outside the gene matches. In germline, CDR1 is MNHNS, CDR2 SASEGT. The CDR3 is 13 amino acids.

This clonotype was observed at least ten times. The rearrangement links TRBV28 to TRBJ2-5; TRBD2 matches at 9 bases. V dropped 5 bases and J dropped 5; count of bases not matched to a gene: 12. Germline V gene sequence: CDR1 MDHEN, CDR2 SYDVKM. The CDR3 consists of 16 residues. The CDR3 is CASSPPGGRARETQYF. Written as DNA, the CDR3 is TGTGCCAGCAGTCCCCCAGGCGGGAGGGCCCGGGAGACCCAGTACTTC.

This clonotype was detected many times. The chain uses TRBV20-1 and TRBJ2-5; no definite D call. Germline V gene lookup returns CDR1 DFQATT and CDR2 SNEGSKA (reference sequence). Trimming took off 8 bases at V and 4 bases at J, with 17 bases between the two ends. The CDR3 contains 13 residues. The CDR3 protein is CSTFGSRGETQYF. Here the CDR3 DNA reads TGCAGTACCTTCGGGTCTCGCGGAGAGACCCAGTACTTC.

This clonotype was counted many times. V is TRBV9 and J is TRBJ2-7; perhaps TRBD1 as D (8 bases). CDR3 length: 19 residues. Germline V CDR1 and CDR2: SGDLS, YYNGEE. Between the trimmed V and J ends, which lost 1 base and 3 bases, there was a span of 26 bases. The CDR3 sequence is CASSVSHSTGGGVFYEQYF. The CDR3 DNA is TGTGCCAGCAGCGTAAGCCATTCTACAGGGGGGGGAGTATTCTACGAGCAGTACTTC.

There are many counts of this clonotype. The V gene is TRBV12-3 or TRBV12-4, the J gene TRBJ1-1; D remains ambiguous. The V end lost 5 bases, the J end lost 6 bases, and 13 bases lay between the germline ends. The CDR3 has 13 amino acids. CDR3 in amino acids: CASSTYRRPEAFF. CDR3 bases: TGTGCCAGCAGTACCTACCGGCGCCCTGAAGCTTTCTTT.

There are many counts of this clonotype. This chain connects TRBV28 to TRBJ2-7; unclear D gene. Trimming left V 1 base short and J 0 bases short, with 10 bases between. The germline V gene has CDR1 MDHEN and CDR2 SYDVKM. The CDR3 spans 15 residues. The CDR3 spells CASSLSPPSSYEQYF. In DNA form, the CDR3 reads TGTGCCAGCAGTTTATCCCCCCCCAGCTCCTACGAGCAGTACTTC.

This clonotype was picked up many times. The chain carries TRBV20-1 and TRBJ2-3; a weak D match, TRBD2 (6 bases). The germline V gene encodes CDR1 DFQATT and CDR2 SNEGSKA (reference sequence). The CDR3 contains 15 residues. V lost 2 bases and J lost 1, with 13 bases in between. The CDR3 is CSARMIASGTDTQYF. The CDR3 bases are TGCAGTGCTAGAATGATCGCTAGCGGCACAGATACGCAGTATTTT.

This chain joins TRBV7-2 and TRBJ1-5, with 7 bases lining up with TRBD1. The germline V gene has CDR1 SGHTA and CDR2 FQGNSA. This CDR3 is 15 amino acids long. V lost 7 bases to trimming and J lost 2 bases; unmatched junction nucleotides: 8. CDR3 residues: CASTPAGGRNQPQHF. The CDR3 DNA sequence: TGTGCCAGCACCCCGGCAGGGGGTCGCAATCAGCCCCAGCATTTT.

In this sample, this clonotype turned up many times. V usage is TRBV20-1 and J usage is TRBJ2-4, with D possibly TRBD2 on 6 matching bases. CDR1 and CDR2 from the germline V gene are DFQATT and SNEGSKA (reference sequence). This CDR3 is 14 amino acids long. V lost 3 bases to trimming and J lost 0 bases, with 9 bases between them. DNA for the CDR3: TGCAGTGCTAGTGGGGGACTAGCCAAAAACATTCAGTACTTC. As protein: CSASGGLAKNIQYF.

This clonotype was seen many times. The rearrangement uses TRBV7-2 and TRBJ1-3; D ambiguous. The CDR3 extends over 15 amino acids. V was trimmed by 5 bases and J by 0 bases, leaving 11 bases between them. CDR1 and CDR2 (germline): SGHTA, FQGNSA. The CDR3 is CASSKDAPSGNTIYF. CDR3 coding DNA: TGTGCCAGCAGCAAAGACGCACCCTCTGGAAACACCATATATTTT.

The chain is built from TRBV6-2 or TRBV6-3 and TRBJ2-7; D unresolved. CDR1 is MNHEY, CDR2 SVGEGT, per germline. The germline V and J ends were trimmed by 5 bases and 3 bases, with 17 bases remaining between them. This CDR3 has 15 amino acids. CDR3 amino acids: CASSPYTPRHYEQYF. The CDR3 DNA sequence: TGTGCCAGCAGTCCATATACCCCGAGGCACTACGAGCAGTACTTC.

This clonotype came up many times. The chain has TRBV5-1 and TRBJ2-4; 8 bases align to TRBD1. Germline CDR1 reads SGHRS; CDR2 reads YFSETQ. V shed 4 bases and J 7 bases; nucleotides not matched to a gene: 10. The CDR3 contains 15 residues. CDR3 amino acids: CASSTTPGTGNIQYF. The DNA for the CDR3 is TGCGCCAGCAGCACGACTCCCGGGACAGGCAACATTCAGTACTTC.

This clonotype was seen a handful of times. The chain recombines TRBV18 with TRBJ2-2, with 10 bases matching TRBD1. Germline V lookup: CDR1 KGHSH, CDR2 LQKENI. The CDR3 is 18 amino acids. V was pared by 1 base and J by 1 base, with 6 bases of the junction left unmatched. The CDR3 coding sequence is TGTGCCAGCTCACCACTCCCTGGACAGGGGGGGAACACCGGGGAGCTGTTTTTT. This translates into CASSPLPGQGGNTGELFF.

In its sample, this clonotype was seen many times. The gene calls are TRBV20-1 and TRBJ1-3; D unclear. The V end lost 2 bases, the J end lost 1 base, and 9 bases lay between the germline ends. The CDR3 covers 14 residues. CDR1 and CDR2 from the germline V gene are DFQATT and SNEGSKA (reference sequence). This CDR3 is CSARHTVSGNTIYF. For the CDR3, the DNA is TGCAGTGCTAGACATACAGTATCTGGAAACACCATATATTTT.

This clonotype was seen repeatedly, ten times or more. The chain has TRBV19 and TRBJ1-4, with D perhaps TRBD1 (5 bases). The germline gives CDR1 LNHDA, CDR2 SQIVND (reference sequence). CDR3 length equals 14 residues. The V end lost 5 bases, the J end lost 5 bases, and 12 bases lay between the germline ends. This CDR3 is CASSWGRRNEKLFF. The CDR3 DNA reads as TGTGCCAGTAGTTGGGGCAGGAGAAATGAAAAACTGTTTTTT.

This clonotype has ten or more counts. The chain joins TRBV29-1 to TRBJ1-2; D gene uncertain. Germline loops: CDR1 SQVTM, CDR2 ANQGSEA. Trimming took off 3 bases at V and 0 bases at J, with 5 bases between the two ends. This CDR3 contains 12 residues. The CDR3: CSVDRSNYGYTF. The CDR3, as DNA: TGCAGCGTTGACAGATCTAACTATGGCTACACCTTC.

This clonotype was observed at least ten times. The chain recombines TRBV7-9 with TRBJ2-7; 8 bases are a match to TRBD2. The germline V gene encodes CDR1 SEHNR and CDR2 FQNEAQ (reference sequence). The CDR3 extends over 16 amino acids. The J segment lost 6 bases and the V segment lost 2 bases, leaving 12 bases of the junction unmatched. CDR3 in DNA: TGTGCCAGCAGCTTATTAAATACGGGAGGGGACGGCGAGCAGTACTTC. Translated, it gives CASSLLNTGGDGEQYF. The full variable domain, its missing parts supplied by reference TRBV7-9 and TRBJ2-7, is DTGVSQNPRHKITKRGQNVTFRCDPISEHNRLYWYRQTLGQGPEFLTYFQNEAQLEKSRLLSDRFSAERPKGSFSTLEIQRTEQGDSAMYLCASSLLNTGGDGEQYFGPGTRLTVT.

Many counts were recorded for this clonotype. The chain joins TRBV2 to TRBJ2-7; TRBD1 is a possible D gene (5 bases). The CDR3 is 15 amino acids. V was pared by 8 bases and J by 0 bases, with 17 bases between. CDR1 and CDR2 from the germline V gene are SNHLY and FYNNEI. The DNA for the CDR3 is TGTGCCAGCCCGGTGGGGCCCGGAAGCTCCTACGAGCAGTACTTC. Its protein is CASPVGPGSSYEQYF.

This clonotype was counted at least ten times. The chain joins TRBV6-1 to TRBJ1-3, with D tentatively TRBD1 (6 bases). The V gene lost 4 bases and the J gene lost 1 base, with 11 bases spanning the gap. CDR1 and CDR2 from the germline V gene are MNHNS and SASEGT. The CDR3 totals 15 residues. DNA of the CDR3: TGTGCCAGCAGTGCCCCACAGGGATCTGGAAACACCATATATTTT. It codes for CASSAPQGSGNTIYF.

This chain joins TRBV11-2 and TRBJ1-3, with D possibly being TRBD1 (5 bases). The CDR3 is 17 residues long. Germline V gene lookup returns CDR1 SGHAT and CDR2 FQNNGV. The ends were cut back, 5 bases at V and 1 base at J, with 18 bases in the middle. CDR3 nucleotides: TGTGCCAGCAGCATAAGCTCGGGACTCCGTTCTGGAAACACCATATATTTT. This codes for CASSISSGLRSGNTIYF.

This clonotype was detected a few times. This chain connects TRBV3-1 to TRBJ1-2; D call uncertain. V was cut by 0 bases and J by 5 bases, with 7 bases left in between. Germline V gene lookup returns CDR1 LGHDT and CDR2 YNNKEL (reference sequence). The CDR3 has 13 amino acids. The CDR3 is CASSQEGSYGYTF. In nucleotides, the CDR3 is TGTGCCAGCAGCCAAGAAGGTTCTTATGGCTACACCTTC.

The rearrangement links TRBV28 to TRBJ2-2; D is uncertain. V lost 6 bases to trimming and J lost 13 bases, with 18 bases between them. The germline V gene has CDR1 MDHEN and CDR2 SYDVKM. The CDR3 has 13 residues. The CDR3 nucleotides are TGTGCCAGCAGAAGATCCCCAAGCAGTACGCTGTTTTTT. This sequence encodes CASRRSPSSTLFF.

This clonotype occurred many times. The chain combines TRBV15 with TRBJ2-7; possibly TRBD1 or TRBD2 for D (5 bases each). CDR3 length equals 12 residues. Per the germline V gene, CDR1 is LNHNV and CDR2 is YYDKDF (reference sequence). Trimming removed 5 bases at V and 5 bases at J, with 10 bases between. CDR3 protein: CATSPMGDEQYF. CDR3 DNA: TGTGCCACCAGCCCAATGGGGGACGAGCAGTACTTC.

This clonotype appeared many times. The DNA of the CDR3 is TGTGCCAGCCATTTCAGGAGCTACGAGCAGTACTTC. Translated, it gives CASHFRSYEQYF. The chain recombines TRBV6-1 with TRBJ2-7; D unresolved. Trimming stripped 8 bases from V and 3 bases from J, with 11 bases between. The CDR3 is made up of 12 amino acids. Germline V gene data show CDR1 as MNHNS and CDR2 as SASEGT.